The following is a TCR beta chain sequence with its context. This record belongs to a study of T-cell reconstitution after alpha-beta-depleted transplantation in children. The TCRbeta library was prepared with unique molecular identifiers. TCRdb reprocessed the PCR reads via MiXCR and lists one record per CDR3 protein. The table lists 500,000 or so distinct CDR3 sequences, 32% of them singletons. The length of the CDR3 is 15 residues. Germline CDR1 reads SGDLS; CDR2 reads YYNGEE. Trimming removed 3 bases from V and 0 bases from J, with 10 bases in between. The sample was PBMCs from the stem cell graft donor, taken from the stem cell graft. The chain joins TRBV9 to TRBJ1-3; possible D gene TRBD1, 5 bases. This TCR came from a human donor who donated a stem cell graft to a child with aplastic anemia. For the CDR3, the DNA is TGTGCCAGCAGCGGACAGCCAGACTCTGGAAACACCATATATTTT. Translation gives CASSGQPDSGNTIYF.